This T cell receptor beta chain stems from a study of T cell repertoires in cytomegalovirus infection. Study-wide background: HLA-B-restricted CMV epitopes that are well studied, plus recently identified HLA-C-restricted ones, were used by the study. Public TCR beta signatures indicated both CMV infection and matching HLA type.

Study-wide results and limits: Ex vivo, HLA-C-restricted CMV-specific TCR beta clonotypes prevailed over the rest of the response. Cumulative public TCR beta family frequency identified carriers of CMV plus the relevant HLA.

The germline V gene encodes CDR1 MDHEN and CDR2 SYDVKM. Trimming removed 5 bases from V and 5 bases from J, with 18 bases in between. The CDR3 totals 15 residues. On this clonotype: The antigen remains undetermined.

TCRdb recomputed calls from the reads with MiXCR, one row per CDR3 protein. This sample has about 700,000 distinct CDR3 sequences, with about 33% found just once. The receptor's source is a human donor in good health (CMV status not recorded). Some clones in this sample may be carry-over from other donors' samples. The source material was cultured PBMCs, sampled from culture after CMV antigen stimulation. The chain employs TRBV28 and TRBJ1-1; the D gene is possibly TRBD1 (6 bases). The CDR3, as DNA: TGTGCCAGCAGTCGCCAGACAGGCGTACTAACTGAAGCTTTCTTT. Translation: CASSRQTGVLTEAFF. Full variable domain (remainder filled in from reference TRBV28 and TRBJ1-1): DVKVTQSSRYLVKRTGEKVFLECVQDMDHENMFWYRQDPGLGLRLIYFSYDVKMKEKGDIPEGYSVSREKKERFSLILESASTNQTSMYLCASSRQTGVLTEAFFGQGTRLTVV.